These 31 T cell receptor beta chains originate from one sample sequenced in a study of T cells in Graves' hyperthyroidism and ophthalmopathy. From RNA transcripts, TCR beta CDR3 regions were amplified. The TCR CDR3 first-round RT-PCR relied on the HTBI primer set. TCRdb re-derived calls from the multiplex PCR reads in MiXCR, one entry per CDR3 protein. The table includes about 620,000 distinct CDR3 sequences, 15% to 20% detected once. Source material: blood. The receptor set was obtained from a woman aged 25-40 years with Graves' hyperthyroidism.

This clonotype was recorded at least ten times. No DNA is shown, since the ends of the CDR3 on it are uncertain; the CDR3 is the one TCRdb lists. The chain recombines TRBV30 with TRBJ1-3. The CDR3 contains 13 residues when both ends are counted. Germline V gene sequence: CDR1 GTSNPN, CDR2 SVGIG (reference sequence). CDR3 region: CAWNLGTGNTIYF.

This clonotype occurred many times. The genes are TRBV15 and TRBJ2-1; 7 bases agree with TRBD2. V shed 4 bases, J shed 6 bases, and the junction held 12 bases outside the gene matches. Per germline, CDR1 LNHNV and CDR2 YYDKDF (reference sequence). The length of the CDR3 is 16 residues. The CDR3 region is CATSTRGSRLGNEQFF. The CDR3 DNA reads TGTGCCACCAGCACTCGCGGGAGTCGTTTGGGCAATGAGCAGTTCTTC.

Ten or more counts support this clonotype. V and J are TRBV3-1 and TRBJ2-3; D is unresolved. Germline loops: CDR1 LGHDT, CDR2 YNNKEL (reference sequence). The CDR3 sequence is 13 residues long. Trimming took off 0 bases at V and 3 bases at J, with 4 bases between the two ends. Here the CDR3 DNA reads TGTGCCAGCAGCCAAGATGCGACAGATACGCAGTATTTT. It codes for CASSQDATDTQYF.

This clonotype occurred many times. For the CDR3, the DNA is TGCGCCAGCAGCCAAGAAGGTGGGGTGCCCATCTACGAGCAGTACTTC. Translation gives CASSQEGGVPIYEQYF. The rearrangement uses TRBV4-1 and TRBJ2-7; no definite D call. V was cut by 0 bases and J by 3 bases, with 15 bases left in between. The germline CDR1 and CDR2 sequences are MGHRA and YSYEKL. This CDR3 spans 16 amino acids.

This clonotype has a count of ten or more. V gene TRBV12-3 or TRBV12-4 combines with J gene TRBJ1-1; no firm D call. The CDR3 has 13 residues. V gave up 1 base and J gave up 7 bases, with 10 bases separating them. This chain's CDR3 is CASSLEVSYEAFF. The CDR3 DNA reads TGTGCCAGCAGTTTAGAGGTTTCCTATGAAGCTTTCTTT.

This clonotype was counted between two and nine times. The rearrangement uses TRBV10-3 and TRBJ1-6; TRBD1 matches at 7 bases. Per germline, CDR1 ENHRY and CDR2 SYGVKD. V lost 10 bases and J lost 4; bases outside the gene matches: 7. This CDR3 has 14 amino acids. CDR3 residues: CATHPGQYNSPLHF. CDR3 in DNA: TGTGCCACCCATCCGGGACAGTATAATTCACCCCTCCACTTT.

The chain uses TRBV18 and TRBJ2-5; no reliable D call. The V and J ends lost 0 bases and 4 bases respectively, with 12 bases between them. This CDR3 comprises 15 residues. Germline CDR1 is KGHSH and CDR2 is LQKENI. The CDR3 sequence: CASSPPGTVRETQYF. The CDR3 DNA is TGTGCCAGCTCACCACCGGGCACCGTCCGAGAGACCCAGTACTTC.

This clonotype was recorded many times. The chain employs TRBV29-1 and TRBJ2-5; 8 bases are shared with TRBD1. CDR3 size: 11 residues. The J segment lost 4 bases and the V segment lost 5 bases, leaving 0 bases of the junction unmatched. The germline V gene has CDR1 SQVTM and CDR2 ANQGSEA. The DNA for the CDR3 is TGCAGCGTTACAGGGGGAGAGACCCAGTACTTC. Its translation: CSVTGGETQYF.

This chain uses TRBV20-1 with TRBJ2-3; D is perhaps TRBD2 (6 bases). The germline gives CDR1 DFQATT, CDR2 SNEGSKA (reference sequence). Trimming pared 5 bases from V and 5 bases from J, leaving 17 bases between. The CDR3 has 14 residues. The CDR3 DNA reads TGCAGTGCTTTTCCCGGGAGCGTAGGAGATACGCAGTATTTT. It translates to CSAFPGSVGDTQYF.

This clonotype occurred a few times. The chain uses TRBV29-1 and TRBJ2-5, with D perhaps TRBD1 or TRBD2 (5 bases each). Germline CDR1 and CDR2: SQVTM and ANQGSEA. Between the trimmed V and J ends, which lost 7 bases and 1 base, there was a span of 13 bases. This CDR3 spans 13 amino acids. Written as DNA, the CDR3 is TGCAGCGCCGGCATGAGGGGCCAAGAGACCCAGTACTTC. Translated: CSAGMRGQETQYF.

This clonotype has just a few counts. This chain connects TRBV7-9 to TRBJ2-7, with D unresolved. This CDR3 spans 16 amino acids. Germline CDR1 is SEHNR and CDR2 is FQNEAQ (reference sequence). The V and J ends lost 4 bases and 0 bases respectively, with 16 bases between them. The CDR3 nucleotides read TGTGCCAGCAGCTCCAGTACTGGCCTTGCCTCCTACGAGCAGTACTTC. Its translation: CASSSSTGLASYEQYF.

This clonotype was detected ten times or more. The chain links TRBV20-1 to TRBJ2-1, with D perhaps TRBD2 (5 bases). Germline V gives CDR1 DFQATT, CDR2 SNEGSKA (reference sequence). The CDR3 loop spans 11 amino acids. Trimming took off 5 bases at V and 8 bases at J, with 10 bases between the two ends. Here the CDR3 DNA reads TGCAGTGCTTTTAACGGGGATGAGCAGTTCTTC. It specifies CSAFNGDEQFF.

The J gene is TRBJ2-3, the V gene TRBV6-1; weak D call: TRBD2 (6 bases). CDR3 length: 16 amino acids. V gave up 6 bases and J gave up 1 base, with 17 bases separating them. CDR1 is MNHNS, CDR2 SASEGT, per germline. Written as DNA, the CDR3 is TGTGCCAGCAGCTCACATAGCGGAGGCGGCACAGATACGCAGTATTTT. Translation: CASSSHSGGGTDTQYF.

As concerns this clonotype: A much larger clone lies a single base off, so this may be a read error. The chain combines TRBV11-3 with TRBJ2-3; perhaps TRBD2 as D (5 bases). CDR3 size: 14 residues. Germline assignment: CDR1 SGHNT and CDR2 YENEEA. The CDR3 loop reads CASKVGLATDTRYF. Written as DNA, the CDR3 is TGTGCCAGCAAAGTAGGGCTAGCTACAGATACGCGGTATTTT. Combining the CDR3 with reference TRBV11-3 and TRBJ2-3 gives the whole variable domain EAGVVQSPRYKIIEKKQPVAFWCNPISGHNTLYWYLQNLGQGPELLIRYENEEAVDDSQLPKDRFSAERLKGVDSTLKIQPAELGDSAVYLCASKVGLATDTRYFGPGTRLTVL.

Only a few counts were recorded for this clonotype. CDR3 bases: TGTGCCAGCAGCTCCCTCGGGGTTGCGCCGCTGATTTCAGATACGCAGTATTTT. Translated: CASSSLGVAPLISDTQYF. This chain uses TRBV5-6 with TRBJ2-3; maybe TRBD2 (5 bases). Germline V gene lookup returns CDR1 SGHDT and CDR2 YYEEEE. V gave up 3 bases and J gave up 4 bases, with 24 bases separating them. There are 18 residues in the CDR3. Combining the CDR3 with reference TRBV5-6 and TRBJ2-3 gives the whole variable domain DAGVTQSPTHLIKTRGQQVTLRCSPKSGHDTVSWYQQALGQGPQFIFQYYEEEERQRGNFPDRFSGHQFPNYSSELNVNALLLGDSALYLCASSSLGVAPLISDTQYFGPGTRLTVL.

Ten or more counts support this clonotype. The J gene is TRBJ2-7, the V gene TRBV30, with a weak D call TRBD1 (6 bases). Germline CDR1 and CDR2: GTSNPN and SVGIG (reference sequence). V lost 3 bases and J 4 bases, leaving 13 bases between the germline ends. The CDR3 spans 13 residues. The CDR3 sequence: CAWRAQGWYEQYF. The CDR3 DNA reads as TGTGCCTGGAGAGCACAGGGTTGGTACGAGCAGTACTTC.

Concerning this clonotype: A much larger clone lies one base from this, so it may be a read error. The CDR3 DNA sequence: TGTGCCAGCAGCTCCGAACTAGCCTACAATGGGCAGTTCTTC. This codes for CASSSELAYNGQFF. The V call is TRBV11-2, the J call TRBJ2-1; D might be TRBD2 (6 bases). The CDR3 is made up of 14 amino acids. CDR1 is SGHAT and CDR2 is FQNNGV in the germline V gene.

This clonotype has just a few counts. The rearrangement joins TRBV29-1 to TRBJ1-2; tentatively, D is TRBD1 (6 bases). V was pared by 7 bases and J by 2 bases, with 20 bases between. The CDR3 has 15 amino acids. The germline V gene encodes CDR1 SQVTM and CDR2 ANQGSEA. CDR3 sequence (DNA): TGCAGCGCCGCCGTCCGGGGGGCGGGAAACTATGGCTACACCTTC. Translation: CSAAVRGAGNYGYTF.

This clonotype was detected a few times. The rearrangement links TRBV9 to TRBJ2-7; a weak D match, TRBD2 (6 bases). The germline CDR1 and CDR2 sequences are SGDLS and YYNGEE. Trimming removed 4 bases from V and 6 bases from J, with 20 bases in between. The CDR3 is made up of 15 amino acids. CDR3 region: CASSPGPRGSGEQYF. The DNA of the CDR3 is TGTGCCAGCAGCCCAGGCCCCCGGGGGAGCGGCGAGCAGTACTTC.

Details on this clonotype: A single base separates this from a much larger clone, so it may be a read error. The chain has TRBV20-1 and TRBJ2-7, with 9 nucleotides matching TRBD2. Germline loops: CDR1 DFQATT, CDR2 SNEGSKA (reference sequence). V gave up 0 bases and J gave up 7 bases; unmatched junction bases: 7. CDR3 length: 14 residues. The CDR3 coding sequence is TGCAGTGCTAGAGAGGGGACTAGCAGGGATGAGCAGTACTTC. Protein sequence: CSAREGTSRDEQYF.

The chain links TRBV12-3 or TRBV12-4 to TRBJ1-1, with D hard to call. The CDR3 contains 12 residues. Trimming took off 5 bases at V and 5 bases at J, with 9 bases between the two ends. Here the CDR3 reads CASSGPVTEAFF. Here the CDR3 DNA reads TGTGCCAGCAGTGGGCCCGTTACTGAAGCTTTCTTT.

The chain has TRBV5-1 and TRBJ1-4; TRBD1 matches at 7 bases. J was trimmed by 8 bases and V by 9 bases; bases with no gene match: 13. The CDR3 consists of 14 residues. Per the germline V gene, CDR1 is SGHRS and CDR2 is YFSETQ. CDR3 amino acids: CATKVGTADEKLFF. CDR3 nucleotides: TGCGCCACCAAGGTGGGGACAGCGGACGAAAAACTGTTTTTT.

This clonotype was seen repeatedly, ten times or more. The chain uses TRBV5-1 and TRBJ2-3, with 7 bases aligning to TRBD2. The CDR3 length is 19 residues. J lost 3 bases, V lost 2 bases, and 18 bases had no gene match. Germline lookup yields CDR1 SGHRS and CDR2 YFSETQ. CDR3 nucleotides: TGCGCCAGCAGCTTCCTCGGGAAGGGTGGCGGGAGCCCAACAGATACGCAGTATTTT. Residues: CASSFLGKGGGSPTDTQYF.

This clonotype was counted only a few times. Here the CDR3 reads CASSLLQGHWQAGANVLTF. CDR3 in DNA: TGCGCCAGCAGCTTACTCCAGGGACATTGGCAGGCTGGGGCCAACGTCCTGACTTTC. The chain carries TRBV10-1 and TRBJ2-6; TRBD1 is a possible D gene (6 bases). The CDR3 contains 19 residues. Trimming removed 6 bases from V and 2 bases from J, with 23 bases in between. The germline V gene has CDR1 WNHNN and CDR2 SYGVQD (reference sequence).

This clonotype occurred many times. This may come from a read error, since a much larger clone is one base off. The DNA of the CDR3 is TGTGCCAGCAGCTTAATCGGGGCCGAGCAGTACTTC. Residues: CASSLIGAEQYF. The chain carries TRBV7-3 and TRBJ2-7, with D perhaps assigned TRBD1 or TRBD2 (5 bases each). V dropped 1 base and J dropped 6 bases, with 7 bases sitting between them. Germline lookup yields CDR1 SGHTA and CDR2 FQGTGA. The CDR3 is made up of 12 amino acids.

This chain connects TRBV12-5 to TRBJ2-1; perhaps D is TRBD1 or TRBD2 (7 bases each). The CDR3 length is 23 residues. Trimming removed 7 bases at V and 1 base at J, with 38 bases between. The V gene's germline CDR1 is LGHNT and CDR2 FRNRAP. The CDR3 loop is CASALAPYLTGISGGRSYNEQFF. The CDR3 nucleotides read TGTGCTAGTGCCTTGGCCCCCTATTTGACAGGGATATCGGGAGGACGTTCCTACAATGAGCAGTTCTTC. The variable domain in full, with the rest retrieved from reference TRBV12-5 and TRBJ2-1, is DARVTQTPRHKVTEMGQEVTMRCQPILGHNTVFWYRQTMMQGLELLAYFRNRAPLDDSGMPKDRFSAEMPDATLATLKIQPSEPRDSAVYFCASALAPYLTGISGGRSYNEQFFGPGTRLTVL.

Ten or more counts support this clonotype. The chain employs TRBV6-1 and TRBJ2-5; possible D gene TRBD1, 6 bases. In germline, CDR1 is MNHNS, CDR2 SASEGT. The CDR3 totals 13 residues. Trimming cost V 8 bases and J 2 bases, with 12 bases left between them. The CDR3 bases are TGTGCCAGCCTCCAGGGGTGGCAAGAGACCCAGTACTTC. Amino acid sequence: CASLQGWQETQYF.

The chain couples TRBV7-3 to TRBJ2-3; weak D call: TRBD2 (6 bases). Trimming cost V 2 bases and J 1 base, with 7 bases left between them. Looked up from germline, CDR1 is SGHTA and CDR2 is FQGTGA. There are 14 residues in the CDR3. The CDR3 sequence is CASSLWGGTDTQYF. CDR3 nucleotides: TGTGCCAGCAGCTTATGGGGGGGCACAGATACGCAGTATTTT.

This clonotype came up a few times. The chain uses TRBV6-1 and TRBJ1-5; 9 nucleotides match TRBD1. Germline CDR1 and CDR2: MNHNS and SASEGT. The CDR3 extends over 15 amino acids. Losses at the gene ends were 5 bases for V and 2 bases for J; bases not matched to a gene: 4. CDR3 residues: CASSYTGGGNQPQHF. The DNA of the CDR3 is TGTGCCAGCAGTTATACAGGGGGCGGCAATCAGCCCCAGCATTTT.

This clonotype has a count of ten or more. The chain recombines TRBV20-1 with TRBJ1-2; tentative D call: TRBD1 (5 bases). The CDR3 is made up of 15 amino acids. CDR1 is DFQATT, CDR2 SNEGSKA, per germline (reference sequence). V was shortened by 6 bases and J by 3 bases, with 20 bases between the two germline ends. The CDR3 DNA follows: TGCAGTGCCTCCGGAGGGGCCGATGGTGACTATGGCTACACCTTC. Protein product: CSASGGADGDYGYTF.

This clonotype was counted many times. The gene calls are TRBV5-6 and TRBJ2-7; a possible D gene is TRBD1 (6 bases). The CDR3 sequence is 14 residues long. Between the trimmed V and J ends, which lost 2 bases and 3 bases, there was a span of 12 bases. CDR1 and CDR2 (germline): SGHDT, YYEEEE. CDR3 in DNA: TGTGCCAGCAGCTTCGGGGACACCATCTACGAGCAGTACTTC. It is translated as CASSFGDTIYEQYF.